This T cell receptor (beta chain) was recorded in a study of Ad26.COV2.S vaccination and SARS-CoV-2 variants. On the study more broadly: Ad26.COV2.S given intramuscularly, once or twice 56 days apart. The study's findings and limits: Vaccinees displayed broader spike-specific TCR repertoires than placebo recipients.

Treatment meaning: over 15 received Ad26.COV2.S at low or high dose, single or two shots; about 5 received placebo; per-sample allocation not given. Collection of samples fell on day 63 after the first vaccine or placebo injection. Its platform was an Ad26 vector, and its expressed antigen was Wuhan-strain SARS-CoV-2 spike. The CDR3 loop spans 14 amino acids. Germline V lookup: CDR1 MNHNY, CDR2 SVGAGI (reference sequence). V lost 2 bases, J lost 0 bases, and 8 bases lay in between. A remark on this clone: Its specificity is unknown.

Using immunoSEQ multiplex PCR, the repertoire was profiled, and TCRdb retains in-frame clones only, with some absent. The sample contains about 350,000 clones, around 89% of which appear only once. Sample: peripheral blood, taken in a trial of Ad26.COV2.S vaccine versus placebo. The J gene is TRBJ2-7, the V gene TRBV6-6, with D possibly matching TRBD2 (6 bases). This receptor was identified in a person between 18 and 65 years old who received the Ad26.COV2.S COVID-19 vaccine or a placebo. CDR3 bases: TGTGCCAGCAGTTACGACGGGAGCTCCTACGAGCAGTACTTC. Translated, it gives CASSYDGSSYEQYF.